These 21 T cell receptor beta chains were all obtained from the same sample, sequenced in a study of a mutant IDH1 vaccine in newly diagnosed glioma. The sample's time point: baseline, week 1 (first vaccination visit). Treatment: pre-vaccination baseline after standard-of-care therapy. Generated by immunoSEQ multiplex PCR, the TCRdb table keeps only in-frame clones and is missing some. The sample includes about 36,000 clones, under 80% of them seen just once. The source was PBMCs, collected from a glioma patient treated with radiotherapy, temozolomide or both. These receptors were obtained from a man in his forties with glioma. Some clones in this sample may be carry-over from other donors' samples.

The rearrangement joins TRBV5-1 to TRBJ2-1; a weak D match, TRBD2 (6 bases). Per germline, CDR1 SGHRS and CDR2 YFSETQ. The CDR3 has 13 amino acids. Trimming stripped 0 bases from V and 9 bases from J, with 10 bases between. The CDR3 nucleotides read TGCGCCAGCAGCTTGGCGGAAGCGGGTGAGCAGTTCTTC. It specifies CASSLAEAGEQFF.

This clone was picked up one time. The chain has TRBV29-1 and TRBJ2-3; no definite D call. Per the germline V gene, CDR1 is SQVTM and CDR2 is ANQGSEA. The CDR3 consists of 10 residues. Trimming removed 0 bases from V and 12 bases from J, with 7 bases in between. This chain's CDR3 is CSVEEEIQYF. The CDR3 DNA follows: TGCAGCGTTGAAGAGGAGATACAGTATTTT.

The chain combines TRBV19 with TRBJ1-1, with 7 bases matching TRBD1. The CDR3 is 13 amino acids. CDR1 is LNHDA and CDR2 is SQIVND in the germline V gene (reference sequence). V shed 4 bases, J shed 3 bases, and the junction held 2 bases outside the gene matches. Here the CDR3 DNA reads TGTGCCAGTAGTACAACAGGGGACACTGAAGCTTTCTTT. Protein: CASSTTGDTEAFF.

The chain is built from TRBV4-1 and TRBJ2-7, with a weak D call TRBD1 (5 bases). The germline V gene encodes CDR1 MGHRA and CDR2 YSYEKL. V dropped 1 base and J dropped 4 bases, with 5 bases sitting between them. The CDR3 consists of 12 residues. The CDR3 nucleotides read TGCGCCAGCAGCCAAGCAGGGTACGAGCAGTACTTC. Translated, it gives CASSQAGYEQYF.

The chain links TRBV7-9 to TRBJ2-1, with TRBD2 as a possible D gene (6 bases). The CDR3 sequence is 14 residues long. Trimming removed 1 base from V and 5 bases from J, with 9 bases in between. Germline V gene lookup returns CDR1 SEHNR and CDR2 FQNEAQ (reference sequence). CDR3 in amino acids: CASSLVGGNNEQFF. The CDR3 nucleotides are TGTGCCAGCAGCTTAGTCGGCGGGAACAATGAGCAGTTCTTC.

V is TRBV5-4 and J is TRBJ2-7; 9 bases are shared with TRBD1. The CDR3 runs to 15 residues. The V gene end was trimmed by 3 bases and the J gene end by 2 bases; junction bases not matched to a gene: 6. Per germline, CDR1 SGHNT and CDR2 YYREEE (reference sequence). This chain's CDR3 is CASSSRTGATYEQYF. CDR3 DNA: TGTGCCAGCAGCTCCCGGACAGGGGCCACCTACGAGCAGTACTTC.

The V and J genes are TRBV19 and TRBJ2-5; D unclear. Germline assignment: CDR1 LNHDA and CDR2 SQIVND (reference sequence). V lost 7 bases and J 0 bases, leaving 15 bases between the germline ends. The CDR3 consists of 15 residues. The CDR3 here is CASTSEPGDQETQYF. The CDR3 DNA sequence: TGTGCCAGTACCTCTGAGCCCGGCGACCAAGAGACCCAGTACTTC.

This chain joins TRBV5-1 and TRBJ1-5, with D unresolved. Looked up from germline, CDR1 is SGHRS and CDR2 is YFSETQ. V was trimmed by 1 base and J by 0 bases, leaving 8 bases between them. CDR3 length: 15 amino acids. CDR3: CASSLMGTSNQPQHF. The CDR3 region has the DNA TGCGCCAGCAGCTTGATGGGCACTAGCAATCAGCCCCAGCATTTT.

This clone was recorded only once. This chain's CDR3 is CASSQTSGRYTDTQYF. The CDR3, as DNA: TGTGCCAGCAGCCAAACTAGCGGCCGCTACACAGATACGCAGTATTTT. The rearrangement uses TRBV5-6 and TRBJ2-3, with 8 nucleotides matching TRBD2. Trimming removed 4 bases from V and 2 bases from J; junction bases left unmatched: 9. The CDR3 totals 16 residues. Germline CDR1 reads SGHDT; CDR2 reads YYEEEE.

This clone was counted only a few times. This sequence joins TRBV28 and TRBJ1-2; no reliable D call. Trimming stripped 6 bases from V and 8 bases from J, with 16 bases between. The germline CDR1 and CDR2 sequences are MDHEN and SYDVKM. CDR3 size: 13 residues. The CDR3 DNA follows: TGTGCCAGCAGCACGGGCCTTTCGGGAGGCTACACCTTC. Its translation is CASSTGLSGGYTF.

This chain links TRBV5-4 with TRBJ2-7; TRBD1 agrees at 7 bases. CDR3 length: 14 residues. J lost 0 bases, V lost 4 bases, and 4 bases had no gene match. Looked up from germline, CDR1 is SGHNT and CDR2 is YYREEE (reference sequence). The CDR3 coding sequence is TGTGCCAGCAGCCGGGACAGCCGCTCCTACGAGCAGTACTTC. Its protein is CASSRDSRSYEQYF.

The V and J genes are TRBV18 and TRBJ2-5; TRBD2 is a possible D gene (5 bases). The CDR3 has 12 amino acids. V lost 5 bases, J lost 5 bases, and 9 bases lay in between. In germline, CDR1 is KGHSH, CDR2 LQKENI. CDR3 sequence: CASSAGEETQYF. CDR3 DNA: TGTGCCAGCTCAGCCGGGGAGGAGACCCAGTACTTC.

V usage is TRBV11-2 and J usage is TRBJ1-1; D might be TRBD1 (6 bases). V was clipped by 2 bases and J by 1 base, with 23 bases between them. Germline V CDR1 and CDR2: SGHAT, FQNNGV. The CDR3 has 19 amino acids. CDR3 in amino acids: CASSLFDSFGQTTNTEAFF. CDR3 nucleotide sequence: TGTGCCAGCAGCTTATTCGACTCATTTGGACAGACTACGAACACTGAAGCTTTCTTT. Full variable domain (remainder filled in from reference TRBV11-2 and TRBJ1-1): EAGVAQSPRYKIIEKRQSVAFWCNPISGHATLYWYQQILGQGPKLLIQFQNNGVVDDSQLPKDRFSAERLKGVDSTLKIQPAKLEDSAVYLCASSLFDSFGQTTNTEAFFGQGTRLTVV.

The genes are TRBV10-2 and TRBJ1-5; 8 bases agree with TRBD1. The germline V gene encodes CDR1 WSHSY and CDR2 SAAADI. The V gene end was trimmed by 6 bases and the J gene end by 6 bases; junction bases not matched to a gene: 4. CDR3 length equals 13 residues. CDR3 in amino acids: CASRGQGTQPQHF. CDR3 nucleotide sequence: TGCGCCAGCAGAGGACAGGGTACTCAGCCCCAGCATTTT.

The J gene is TRBJ1-6, the V gene TRBV2; D remains ambiguous. Germline V gene lookup returns CDR1 SNHLY and CDR2 FYNNEI. The CDR3 runs 13 residues. V was cut by 7 bases and J by 10 bases, with 14 bases left in between. CDR3 amino acids: CASTPGRHSPLHF. In nucleotides, the CDR3 is TGTGCCAGCACTCCCGGTCGTCACTCACCCCTCCACTTT.

The V gene is TRBV6-5, the J gene TRBJ1-3; D not certain. The germline V gene encodes CDR1 MNHEY and CDR2 SVGAGI. The CDR3 is 16 residues long. V lost 0 bases, J lost 4 bases, and 13 bases lay in between. The CDR3 sequence is CASSYSTDLVGNTIYF. In nucleotides, the CDR3 is TGTGCCAGCAGTTACTCGACGGATCTTGTGGGAAACACCATATATTTT.

The chain uses TRBV6-1 and TRBJ1-1; the D gene is possibly TRBD1 (6 bases). CDR3 length: 14 amino acids. V was shortened by 0 bases and J by 5 bases, with 10 bases between the two germline ends. Germline loops: CDR1 MNHNS, CDR2 SASEGT. The CDR3 sequence: CASSEARGVTEAFF. In DNA, the CDR3 is TGTGCCAGCAGTGAAGCGAGGGGGGTAACTGAAGCTTTCTTT.

The chain has TRBV4-3 and TRBJ2-7, with TRBD1 identical over 7 bases. Germline lookup yields CDR1 LGHNA and CDR2 YSLEER. This CDR3 is 14 amino acids long. V lost 1 base to trimming and J lost 4 bases; unmatched junction nucleotides: 4. CDR3 in amino acids: CASSQVTGDYEQYF. The DNA for the CDR3 is TGCGCCAGCAGCCAAGTAACAGGGGATTACGAGCAGTACTTC.

In its sample, this clone was seen a few times. The chain couples TRBV19 to TRBJ2-7, with 9 positions matching TRBD2. V was pared by 4 bases and J by 3 bases, with 7 bases of the junction left unmatched. This CDR3 contains 15 residues. Per germline, CDR1 LNHDA and CDR2 SQIVND (reference sequence). Written as DNA, the CDR3 is TGTGCCAGTAGTAAATTAAGCGGGGGGTACTACGAGCAGTACTTC. Amino acids: CASSKLSGGYYEQYF.

The gene calls are TRBV10-3 and TRBJ2-7; D could derive from TRBD1 or TRBD2 (6 bases each). This CDR3 has 15 amino acids. The ends were cut back, 0 bases at V and 4 bases at J, with 13 bases in the middle. CDR1 ENHRY and CDR2 SYGVKD come from the germline V gene. The CDR3 DNA follows: TGTGCCATCAGTGAGTCCTGGGGGGCAGCGTACGAGCAGTACTTC. It is translated as CAISESWGAAYEQYF.

Only a few counts were recorded for this clone. The chain is built from TRBV10-3 and TRBJ1-1, with D unresolved. Germline V lookup: CDR1 ENHRY, CDR2 SYGVKD. The V end lost 7 bases, the J end lost 3 bases, and 15 bases lay between the germline ends. The CDR3 extends over 14 amino acids. CDR3 loop: CAIKTDYDDTEAFF. The CDR3 DNA sequence: TGTGCCATCAAGACTGATTACGATGACACTGAAGCTTTCTTT.